This T cell receptor beta chain was identified in a study of blood T cell repertoires in COVID-19 (TCRdb year 2020). Background for the entire study: The collaborator samples originated in the United States, Italy and Spain and spanned the acute and convalescent phases of COVID-19. The material from the prospective study consisted of cDNA or gDNA derived from T cells, B-cell-depleted T cells, or PBMCs. The dataset comprised deeply sampled blood TCRbeta repertoires from subjects exposed to, actively infected with, or recovered from COVID-19. The repertoires were released in a freely available public database meant as a resource for research on the immune response to SARS-CoV-2. The samples were drawn from the first 160 participants of the ongoing ImmuneRACE study and from 950 to 1,500 subjects provided by 6 global collaborators. The sample metadata nearly always contained a de-identified subject ID, COVID-19 status, age in years and sex. Where available, HLA class I and class II types were obtained from metadata supplied by the sample provider rather than from assay-based typing. Beyond this particular receptor, the publication reports: Clinical and demographic metadata were provided uncurated, with the amount varying by source and participant.

Via the germline V gene, CDR1 is SGHRS and CDR2 YFSETQ. Spanning cysteine to phenylalanine, the CDR3 consists of 16 amino acids. Left in the record is the CDR3 DNA by itself, 48 bases read in frame from the first base. Between the V and J ends, shortened by 0 bases and 4 bases respectively, the junction contains 13 bases. On this clone: Its recognized antigen is unknown. No per-base quality is available; no much larger clone lies one base away.

TCRbeta CDR3 regions were amplified from genomic DNA using the immunoSEQ Assay, a bias-controlled multiplex PCR. As for the authors' bioinformatics: Nucleated cell counts per sample were estimated from amplification of reference gene primers within the assay. To quantify the absolute abundance of each unique TCRbeta CDR3 rearrangement, sequence reads were collapsed and filtered. For each sample, productive Simpson clonality was calculated as the square root of Simpson's diversity index over productive rearrangements. TCRdb retrieved this table from immuneACCESS and kept in-frame rearrangements only. Not all clones are present; in checked studies, unresolved V genes account for under half, and no reason is known for the remainder. V and J calls and clone size come straight from that table; D and trimming were deduced from the DNA. This sample holds about 190,000 clones; about nine tenths were observed only once. Approximately 1% of the sample is held by the ten biggest clonotypes.

Whole blood was collected in K2EDTA tubes by collaborating institutions according to the institutions' own protocols. For TCRbeta analysis, collaborators shipped samples in one of three forms: frozen whole blood, isolated PBMCs, or DNA extracted from either of those sample types. The sequence derives from a man between 25 and 39 years old with acute or convalescent COVID-19. The sequenced material came from peripheral blood. The chain is encoded by TRBV5-1 joined to TRBJ1-4; TRBD1 is a weak D gene call, 5 bases matching. This receptor has the CDR3 CASSLAYGQGNEKLFF. The DNA is as follows: TGCGCCAGCAGCTTGGCCTATGGGCAGGGTAATGAAAAACTGTTTTTT.